The 7 T cell receptor beta chains below come from one sample, sequenced in a study of regulatory T cells in long-lasting Graves disease. Arm-PCR with iRepertoire HTBI primers amplified the CDR3 regions for these TCR beta libraries. MiXCR was run by TCRdb on the multiplex PCR reads, yielding one entry per CDR3 protein. The sample yields fewer than 600,000 distinct CDR3 sequences, 22% seen once. Time point indicated: persistent/refractory GD, antithyroid drugs over 5 years with positive TRAb. PBMCs provided the RNA from which the TCR library was made. Material: peripheral blood mononuclear cells (PBMCs), obtained when the disease was refractory, from a patient treated with antithyroid drugs. The source is a female donor with Graves disease.

Details on this clonotype: One base away lies a much larger clone, so this may be a sequencing read error. The chain is built from TRBV30 and TRBJ1-4, with D tentatively TRBD1 (6 bases). V was trimmed by 4 bases and J by 7 bases, leaving 13 bases between them. The V gene's germline CDR1 is GTSNPN and CDR2 SVGIG (reference sequence). The CDR3 consists of 13 residues. CDR3 nucleotides: TGTGCCTGGACAACAGGGTCGGGTGAAAAACTGTTTTTT. This translates into CAWTTGSGEKLFF. Looking up the rest from reference TRBV30 and TRBJ1-4 gives the full variable domain: SQTIHQWPATLVQPVGSPLSLECTVEGTSNPNLYWYRQAAGRGLQLLFYSVGIGQISSEVPQNLSASRPQDRQFILSSKKLLLSDSGFYLCAWTTGSGEKLFFGSGTQLSVL.

The chain combines TRBV9 with TRBJ1-6; D is uncertain. V lost 1 base, J lost 4 bases, and 6 bases lay in between. The CDR3 has 14 residues. Per germline, CDR1 SGDLS and CDR2 YYNGEE. Here the CDR3 DNA reads TGTGCCAGCAGCGTATCCCGGTATAATTCACCCCTCCACTTT. Protein sequence: CASSVSRYNSPLHF. Together with reference TRBV9 and TRBJ1-6, the CDR3 gives the full variable domain: DSGVTQTPKHLITATGQRVTLRCSPRSGDLSVYWYQQSLDQGLQFLIQYYNGEERAKGNILERFSAQQFPDLHSELNLSSLELGDSALYFCASSVSRYNSPLHFGNGTRLTVT.

This clonotype was recorded a few times. The J gene is TRBJ2-6, the V gene TRBV20-1; D gene unclear. CDR1 and CDR2 (germline): DFQATT, SNEGSKA (reference sequence). V was clipped by 3 bases and J by 0 bases, with 6 bases between them. There are 14 residues in the CDR3. The CDR3 loop is CSARFFSGANVLTF. The DNA for the CDR3 is TGCAGTGCTAGGTTTTTCTCTGGGGCCAACGTCCTGACTTTC.

This clonotype was detected a few times. The rearrangement joins TRBV5-1 to TRBJ2-7, with D perhaps matching TRBD1 (6 bases). Germline V gene sequence: CDR1 SGHRS, CDR2 YFSETQ. V was trimmed by 0 bases and J by 1 base, leaving 14 bases between them. The CDR3 totals 16 residues. This chain's CDR3 is CASSLGAGTISYEQYF. Written as DNA, the CDR3 is TGCGCCAGCAGCTTGGGGGCAGGGACAATTTCCTACGAGCAGTACTTC.

The sample holds a few counts of this clonotype. CDR3: CAWDRGGNTEAFF. CDR3 coding DNA: TGTGCCTGGGATCGAGGGGGAAACACTGAAGCTTTCTTT. This chain connects TRBV30 to TRBJ1-1; a possible D gene is TRBD1 (6 bases). The germline V and J ends were trimmed by 5 bases and 2 bases, with 12 bases remaining between them. The CDR3 consists of 13 residues. In germline, CDR1 is GTSNPN, CDR2 SVGIG (reference sequence).

In regard to this clonotype: Being one base from a much bigger clone, this may be a read error. J is TRBJ1-6 and V is TRBV7-2; D is unresolved. Germline CDR1 is SGHTA and CDR2 is FQGNSA. V was shortened by 8 bases and J by 9 bases, with 14 bases between the two germline ends. This CDR3 spans 13 amino acids. The CDR3 nucleotides read TGTGCCAGCTCCCTCCAGCAGAGTTCACCCCTCCACTTT. Protein sequence: CASSLQQSSPLHF.

The chain is built from TRBV7-8 and TRBJ2-7; 11 bases agree with TRBD2. This CDR3 comprises 16 residues. From germline, CDR1 is SGHVS and CDR2 FQNEAQ. After removal of 6 bases from V and 1 base from J, the junction contained 8 bases not matched to a gene. The CDR3 here is CASSFLAGGPSYEQYF. CDR3 DNA sequence: TGTGCCAGCAGTTTTTTAGCGGGAGGGCCTTCCTACGAGCAGTACTTC. Full variable domain (outside the CDR3, taken from reference TRBV7-8 and TRBJ2-7): GAGVSQSPRYKVAKRGQDVALRCDPISGHVSLFWYQQALGQGPEFLTYFQNEAQLDKSGLPSDRFFAERPEGSVSTLKIQRTQQEDSAVYLCASSFLAGGPSYEQYFGPGTRLTVT.